The entry below describes one T cell receptor (beta chain). Its antigen is currently unknown. cDNA serving as the sequencing template came from extracted, reverse transcribed RNA. Assay: immunoSEQ multiplex PCR; the TCRdb copy retains only in-frame clones and omits some. Of under 300,000 clones listed, less than 80% are singletons. The sample is drawn from a study of CD8+ T cells in alopecia areata. The wider study: Each of the treated patients was given oral tofacitinib, 5 to 10 mg twice daily, for moderate-to-severe alopecia areata.

Study findings and constraints: For lesional scalp, especially alopecia totalis/universalis, clonality was higher than in normal scalp. Sequencing of scalp tissue also captures the resident alphabeta T cells of normal skin.

Trimming pared 6 bases from V and 0 bases from J, leaving 3 bases between. The CDR3 extends over 12 amino acids. Germline assignment: CDR1 LGHNA and CDR2 YSLEER. Peripheral blood and lesional scalp punch biopsies were taken from alopecia areata patients. The receptor was isolated from a human donor with alopecia areata. The sample here was CD4+ T cells sorted from blood, taken at week 0. The rearrangement links TRBV4-3 to TRBJ1-3, with unresolved D. The CDR3 reads CASSDSGNTIYF. As DNA, the CDR3 is TGCGCCAGCAGTGACTCTGGAAACACCATATATTTT.